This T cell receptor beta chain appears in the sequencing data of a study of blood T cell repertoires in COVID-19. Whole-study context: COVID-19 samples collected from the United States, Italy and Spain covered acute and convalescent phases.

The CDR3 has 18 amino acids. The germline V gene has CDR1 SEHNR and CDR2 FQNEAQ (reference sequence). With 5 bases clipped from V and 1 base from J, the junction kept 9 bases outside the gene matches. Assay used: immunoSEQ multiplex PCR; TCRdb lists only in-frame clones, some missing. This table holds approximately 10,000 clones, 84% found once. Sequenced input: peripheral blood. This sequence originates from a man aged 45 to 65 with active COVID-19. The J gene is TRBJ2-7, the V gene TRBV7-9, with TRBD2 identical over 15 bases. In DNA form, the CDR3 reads TGTGCCAGCAGCGGACTAGCGGGAGGGCTAAATAAATCCTACGAGCAGTACTTC. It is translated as CASSGLAGGLNKSYEQYF. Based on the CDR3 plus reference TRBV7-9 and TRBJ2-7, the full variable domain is DTGVSQNPRHKITKRGQNVTFRCDPISEHNRLYWYRQTLGQGPEFLTYFQNEAQLEKSRLLSDRFSAERPKGSFSTLEIQRTEQGDSAMYLCASSGLAGGLNKSYEQYFGPGTRLTVT.